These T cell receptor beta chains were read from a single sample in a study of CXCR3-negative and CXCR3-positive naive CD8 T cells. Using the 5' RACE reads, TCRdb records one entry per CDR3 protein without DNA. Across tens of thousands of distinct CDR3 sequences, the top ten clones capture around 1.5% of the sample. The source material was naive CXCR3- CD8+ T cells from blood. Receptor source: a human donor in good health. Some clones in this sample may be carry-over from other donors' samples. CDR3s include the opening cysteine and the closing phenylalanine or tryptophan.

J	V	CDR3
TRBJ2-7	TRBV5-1	CASSLDPSGGSYEQYF
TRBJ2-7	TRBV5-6	CASSLGGDHYEQYF
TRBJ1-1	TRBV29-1	CSVGTGGDEAFF
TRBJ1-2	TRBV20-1	CSAREIQGADYGYTF
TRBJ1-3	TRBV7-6	CASRLTGVGGNTIYF
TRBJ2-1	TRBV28	CASSFLRGGPEEQFF
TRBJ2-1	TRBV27	CASSSGLAGDNEQFF
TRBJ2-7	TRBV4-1	CASSDEGRLSYEQYF
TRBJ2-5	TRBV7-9	CASSFHGGATFQETQYF
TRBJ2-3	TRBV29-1	CSVPPLAGDTDTQYF
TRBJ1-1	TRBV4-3	CASSQDPLQVRNTEAFF
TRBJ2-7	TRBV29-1	CSVHPEGAEQYF
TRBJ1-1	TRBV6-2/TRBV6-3	CASSPGDRELSEAFF
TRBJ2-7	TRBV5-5	CASSRGPWEQYF
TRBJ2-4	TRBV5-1	CASSLVRGDIQYF
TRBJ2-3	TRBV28	CASGPGVVDTQYF
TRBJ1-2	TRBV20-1	CSATGFGASGGYTF
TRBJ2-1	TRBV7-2	CASSTTTAAEQFF
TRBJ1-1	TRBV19	CASSGGNTEAFF
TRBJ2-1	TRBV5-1	CASSFRLAGGFEQFF
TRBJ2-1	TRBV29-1	CSVEFPGRSFYNEQFF
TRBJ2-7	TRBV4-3	CASSQDPTETPYEQYF
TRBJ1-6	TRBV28	CASSSGQGGSPLHF
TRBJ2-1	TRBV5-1	CASSLDPSGGVKSSYNEQFF
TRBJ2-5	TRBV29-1	CSVEKRETSQETQYF
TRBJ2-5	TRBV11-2	CASSLWLGSSHSVYEQYF
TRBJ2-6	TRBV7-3	CASSPVTGKSSGANVLTF
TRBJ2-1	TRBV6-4	CASSSTSEWNNEQFF
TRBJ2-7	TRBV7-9	CASSLDSGLYEQYF
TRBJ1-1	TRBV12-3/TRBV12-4	CASSSDGVNTEAFF
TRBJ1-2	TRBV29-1	CSVEGVEDSSSNYGYTF
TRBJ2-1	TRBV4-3	CASSQVTRLAGASYNEQFF
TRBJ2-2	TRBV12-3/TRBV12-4	CASSPRSRNTGELFF
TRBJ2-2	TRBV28	CASSSFKFRTGDINTGELFF
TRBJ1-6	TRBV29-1	CSARAGDDNSPLHF
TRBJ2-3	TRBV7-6	CASSLGSSGGLDTQYF
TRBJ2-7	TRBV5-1	CASSLDYGLYEQYF
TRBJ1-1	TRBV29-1	CSVEDESGDSLRTEAFF
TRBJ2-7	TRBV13	CASSLNRGAQREQYF
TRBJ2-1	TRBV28	CASSSPVAGARYEQFF
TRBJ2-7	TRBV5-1	CASTPDSSYEQYF
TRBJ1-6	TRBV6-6	CASSQPGTGNSPLHF
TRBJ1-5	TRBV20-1	CSAYDGTGEWSNQPQHF
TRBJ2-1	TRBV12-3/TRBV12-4	CASSDPLASYNEQFF
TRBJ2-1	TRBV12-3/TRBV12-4	CASNRFGTAPSDEQFF
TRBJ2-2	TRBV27	CASGRDGAANTGELFF
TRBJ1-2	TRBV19	CASSIGGDGYTF
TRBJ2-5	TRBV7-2	CASSLSGAETQYF
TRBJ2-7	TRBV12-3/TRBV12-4	CASSFSRVSYEQYF
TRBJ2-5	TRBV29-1	CSVAQGAGETQYF
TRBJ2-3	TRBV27	CASSLHQDWTDTQYF
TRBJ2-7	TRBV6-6	CASSYSDWNEQYF
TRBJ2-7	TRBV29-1	CSVEDSGSEQYF
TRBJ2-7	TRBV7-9	CASSRTGSNEQYF
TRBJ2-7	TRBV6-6	CASSYSPYEQYF
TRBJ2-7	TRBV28	CASRSPYEQYF
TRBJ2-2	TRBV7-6	CASSRSSGLNTGELFF
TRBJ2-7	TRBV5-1	CASSLATGGLSEQYF
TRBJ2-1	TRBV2	CASSGTGPLSYNEQFF
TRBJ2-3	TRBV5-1	CASSLVLGGTDTQYF